This T cell receptor (beta chain) was identified in a study of blood T cell repertoires in COVID-19. About the research overall: Acute and convalescent COVID-19 specimens originated in the United States, Italy and Spain. Sources were T cells, B-cell-depleted T cells, or PBMCs; the material itself was cDNA or gDNA.

Original processing notes: It was from reference gene primer amplification that nucleated cell counts were estimated. The assay was immunoSEQ multiplex PCR, and TCRdb's table has in-frame clones only and misses some. Clone size and the V and J calls come from that table; the DNA yielded D and trimming. Here the sample spans tens of thousands of clones, 91% being singletons. There are 13 residues in the CDR3. V dropped 0 bases and J dropped 3 bases, with 7 bases sitting between them. Germline V gene lookup returns CDR1 SGHNT and CDR2 YYREEE (reference sequence). The J gene is TRBJ2-7, the V gene TRBV5-4; no firm D call. Sequenced: peripheral blood. This clonotype was sampled from a human donor with active COVID-19. The donor label of this sample is uncertain. The CDR3 is CASSLANGYEQYF. Here the CDR3 DNA reads TGTGCCAGCAGCTTGGCCAACGGCTACGAGCAGTACTTC.